Listed below are T cell receptor beta chains from one sample, sequenced in a study of spatial heterogeneity in lung cancer. In TCRdb, the 5' RACE reads were re-called with MiXCR into one record per CDR3 protein. Of approximately 47,000 distinct CDR3 sequences in the sample, 6% to 9.5% were seen once. Sequences were derived from PBMCs, sampled at surgery. These receptors all stem from a female donor with early-stage non-small cell lung cancer. Each CDR3 is given with its conserved first and last residue. D genes are given only for firm matches. The size field is filled for only some rows; it gives once, few, many or a size class.

d_call: NA; j_call: TRBJ1-1; clone_size: few; v_call: TRBV15; cdr3_aa: CATSRGGGAKDTEAFF; cdr3_nt: TGTGCCACCAGCAGAGGGGGGGGGGCGAAAGACACTGAAGCTTTCTTT
d_call: TRBD2; j_call: TRBJ2-1; clone_size: NA; v_call: TRBV7-9; cdr3_aa: CASRPWASGGYNEQFF; cdr3_nt: TGTGCCAGCAGGCCCTGGGCTAGCGGTGGGTACAATGAGCAGTTCTTC
d_call: NA; j_call: TRBJ1-1; clone_size: NA; v_call: TRBV5-1; cdr3_aa: CASSLSPGEAEAFF; cdr3_nt: TGCGCCAGCAGCTTGTCACCTGGGGAGGCTGAAGCTTTCTTT
d_call: NA; j_call: TRBJ1-2; clone_size: many; v_call: TRBV6-1; cdr3_aa: CASSESSRYTF; cdr3_nt: TGTGCCAGCAGTGAAAGCAGTCGCTACACCTTC
d_call: NA; j_call: TRBJ2-2; clone_size: many; v_call: TRBV7-2; cdr3_aa: CASSLYRNTGELFF; cdr3_nt: TGTGCCAGCAGCTTATACAGGAACACCGGGGAGCTGTTTTTT
d_call: NA; j_call: TRBJ2-6; clone_size: many; v_call: TRBV30; cdr3_aa: CAWVRPGANVLTF; cdr3_nt: TGTGCCTGGGTTAGACCTGGGGCCAACGTCCTGACTTTC
d_call: NA; j_call: TRBJ2-7; clone_size: NA; v_call: TRBV12-3/TRBV12-4; cdr3_aa: CASSLSVAGRIYEQYF; cdr3_nt: TGTGCCAGCAGTTTGTCGGTTGCTGGCCGAATTTACGAGCAGTACTTC
d_call: NA; j_call: TRBJ2-1; clone_size: NA; v_call: TRBV6-2/TRBV6-3; cdr3_aa: CASGYNEQFF; cdr3_nt: TGTGCCAGCGGTTACAATGAGCAGTTCTTC
d_call: NA; j_call: TRBJ2-2; clone_size: many; v_call: TRBV28; cdr3_aa: CASSPGAGELFF; cdr3_nt: TGTGCCAGCAGTCCCGGGGCCGGGGAGCTGTTTTTT
d_call: NA; j_call: TRBJ1-6; clone_size: few; v_call: TRBV7-9; cdr3_aa: CASSFVGVHDSTSSYNSPLHF; cdr3_nt: TGTGCCAGCAGCTTCGTGGGGGTTCACGACAGCACAAGCTCCTATAATTCACCCCTCCACTTT
d_call: NA; j_call: TRBJ2-7; clone_size: few; v_call: TRBV2; cdr3_aa: CASSEVPSSYEQYF; cdr3_nt: TGTGCCAGCAGTGAAGTCCCGAGCTCCTACGAGCAGTACTTC
d_call: TRBD1; j_call: TRBJ2-1; clone_size: NA; v_call: TRBV7-9; cdr3_aa: CASSLRQGNYNEQFF; cdr3_nt: TGTGCCAGCAGCTTACGACAGGGGAACTACAATGAGCAGTTCTTC
d_call: NA; j_call: TRBJ1-1; clone_size: many; v_call: TRBV7-2; cdr3_aa: CASSSGLNTEAFF; cdr3_nt: TGTGCCAGCAGTTCAGGCCTGAACACTGAAGCTTTCTTT
d_call: NA; j_call: TRBJ2-5; clone_size: many; v_call: TRBV11-2; cdr3_aa: CASSLGGLETQYF; cdr3_nt: TGTGCCAGCAGCTTAGGTGGTCTCGAGACCCAGTACTTC
d_call: NA; j_call: TRBJ1-2; clone_size: NA; v_call: TRBV4-2; cdr3_aa: CASSQDRDEHGYTF; cdr3_nt: TGTGCCAGCAGCCAAGACCGGGACGAACATGGCTACACCTTC
d_call: TRBD2; j_call: TRBJ2-5; clone_size: NA; v_call: TRBV7-6; cdr3_aa: CASSLLGVAGGPETQYF; cdr3_nt: TGTGCCAGCAGCTTACTTGGCGTAGCGGGGGGGCCGGAGACCCAGTACTTC